Below are 26 T cell receptor beta chains sequenced from a single sample in a study of shared clonotypes between healthy human individuals. The data were produced by immunoSEQ multiplex PCR, yet TCRdb's version contains in-frame clones alone and is incomplete. The sample contains approximately 1,500,000 clones, under 99% of which appear only once. The sequenced sample was naive CD4+ T cells sorted from blood. Documented subset: CD45RA+ positively selected. These receptors were taken from a man aged 25-45 years in good health.

CDR3 in DNA: TGCGCCAGCAGCTTGCAGGGAGGGAGTCGTGAGCAGTTCTTC. It specifies CASSLQGGSREQFF. The gene calls are TRBV5-1 and TRBJ2-1; TRBD2 agrees at 7 bases. Trimming took 1 base from V and 9 from J; bases not matched to a gene: 7. This CDR3 is built from 14 residues. The germline V gene has CDR1 SGHRS and CDR2 YFSETQ.

V usage is TRBV4-1 and J usage is TRBJ2-1; 7 bases fit TRBD2. In germline, CDR1 is MGHRA, CDR2 YSYEKL. V trimming: 2 bases; J trimming: 8 bases; junction bases outside the gene matches: 21. The CDR3 sequence is 19 residues long. For the CDR3, the DNA is TGCGCCAGCAGCCAACACTTGCTCGCTAGCGGACAAGCTAAAGATGAGCAGTTCTTC. This codes for CASSQHLLASGQAKDEQFF.

The genes are TRBV29-1 and TRBJ2-1; 7 bases align to TRBD1. Germline trimming cut 8 bases from V and 6 bases from J; bases unmatched to any gene: 13. Germline CDR1 is SQVTM and CDR2 is ANQGSEA. The CDR3 consists of 14 residues. CDR3 loop: CSFLGQARINEQFF. As DNA, the CDR3 is TGCAGCTTCCTCGGACAGGCTCGCATCAATGAGCAGTTCTTC.

This chain uses TRBV10-3 with TRBJ2-3, with 11 bases identical to TRBD2. CDR3 length equals 14 residues. With 7 bases clipped from V and 1 base from J, the junction kept 1 base outside the gene matches. The germline CDR1 and CDR2 sequences are ENHRY and SYGVKD. The CDR3: CAITGLAGTDTQYF. As DNA, the CDR3 is TGTGCCATCACGGGACTAGCGGGCACAGATACGCAGTATTTT.

This clone was detected only once. V and J are TRBV7-9 and TRBJ2-7; D is possibly TRBD1 or TRBD2 (5 bases each). Trimming took off 6 bases at V and 6 bases at J, with 12 bases between the two ends. Germline CDR1 and CDR2: SEHNR and FQNEAQ (reference sequence). The CDR3 extends over 12 amino acids. The CDR3 coding sequence is TGTGCCAGCAGGGATTTTGGGACCGAGCAGTACTTC. This translates into CASRDFGTEQYF.

This clone was seen once. The chain links TRBV29-1 to TRBJ1-2; D unresolved. Looked up from germline, CDR1 is SQVTM and CDR2 is ANQGSEA. The CDR3 runs 12 residues. Between the trimmed V and J ends, which lost 4 bases and 3 bases, there was a span of 9 bases. The CDR3 sequence: CSVAGSYYGYTF. In DNA, the CDR3 is TGCAGCGTTGCAGGCAGTTACTATGGCTACACCTTC.

V is TRBV20-1 and J is TRBJ1-1; D remains unclear. The V gene lost 1 base and the J gene lost 9 bases, with 6 bases spanning the gap. Looked up from germline, CDR1 is DFQATT and CDR2 is SNEGSKA (reference sequence). The CDR3 spans 10 residues. The DNA for the CDR3 is TGCAGTGCTAGAGGAGTACAAGCTTTCTTT. It specifies CSARGVQAFF.

In this sample, this clone turned up once. This rearrangement joins TRBV29-1 to TRBJ2-3; D call uncertain. The germline gives CDR1 SQVTM, CDR2 ANQGSEA. Trimming left V 4 bases short and J 2 bases short, with 4 bases between. This CDR3 is 11 amino acids long. CDR3 sequence: CSVVHTDTQYF. CDR3 sequence (DNA): TGCAGCGTTGTCCACACAGATACGCAGTATTTT.

This clone occurred once. The chain is built from TRBV6-1 and TRBJ1-2; D remains unclear. There are 12 residues in the CDR3. The V end lost 1 base, the J end lost 4 bases, and 4 bases lay between the germline ends. Germline CDR1 MNHNS, CDR2 SASEGT. This chain's CDR3 is CASSEDSYGYTF. The DNA for the CDR3 is TGTGCCAGCAGTGAAGACAGCTATGGCTACACCTTC.

The chain links TRBV25-1 to TRBJ2-7; D assignment may be TRBD1 or TRBD2 (5 bases each). With 4 bases removed from V and 3 bases from J, the gap between germline ends came to 16 bases. Germline CDR1 reads MGHDK; CDR2 reads SYGVNS. The CDR3 is made up of 15 amino acids. The CDR3 sequence is CASSGGIQRGYEQYF. DNA for the CDR3: TGTGCCAGCAGTGGTGGAATCCAGAGGGGCTACGAGCAGTACTTC.

As concerns this clone: This sample includes further DNA sequences coding for the same CDR3. This sequence joins TRBV30 and TRBJ1-4; D gene uncertain. The CDR3 is 12 amino acids. The V gene's germline CDR1 is GTSNPN and CDR2 SVGIG (reference sequence). Trimming stripped 0 bases from V and 8 bases from J, with 7 bases between. CDR3 sequence (DNA): TGTGCCTGGAGTGTACGTGGGGAAAAACTGTTTTTT. This sequence encodes CAWSVRGEKLFF.

Regarding this clone: At the DNA level, this CDR3 is encoded by other sequences in the same sample as well. The chain recombines TRBV2 with TRBJ2-1; D gene unclear. The CDR3 contains 10 residues. Germline V CDR1 and CDR2: SNHLY, FYNNEI. The germline V and J ends were trimmed by 8 bases and 5 bases, with 4 bases remaining between them. CDR3 protein: CASADNEQFF. The CDR3 DNA reads TGTGCCAGCGCAGACAATGAGCAGTTCTTC.

The rearrangement links TRBV5-1 to TRBJ1-3; D remains unclear. The CDR3 covers 16 residues. The ends were cut back, 0 bases at V and 0 bases at J, with 10 bases in the middle. Germline CDR1 is SGHRS and CDR2 is YFSETQ. The CDR3 nucleotides are TGCGCCAGCAGCTTGGGAAGAACTGTCTCTGGAAACACCATATATTTT. Protein sequence: CASSLGRTVSGNTIYF.

The rearrangement uses TRBV7-3 and TRBJ2-1; TRBD2 matches at 8 bases. J was trimmed by 10 bases and V by 2 bases; bases with no gene match: 7. This CDR3 region has 14 residues. CDR1 and CDR2 (germline): SGHTA, FQGTGA. Here the CDR3 reads CASSLSREVREQFF. The CDR3, as DNA: TGTGCCAGCAGCTTATCGCGGGAGGTACGCGAGCAGTTCTTC.

The chain recombines TRBV29-1 with TRBJ2-1, with TRBD1 matching over 7 bases. This CDR3 contains 14 residues. Germline V gene data show CDR1 as SQVTM and CDR2 as ANQGSEA. J lost 3 bases, V lost 4 bases, and 6 bases had no gene match. The chain's CDR3 is CSVVLQGFYNEQFF. The CDR3 nucleotides read TGCAGCGTTGTACTACAGGGGTTCTACAATGAGCAGTTCTTC.

CDR3 sequence: CASSYSGTSNEQFF. The CDR3 DNA reads as TGTGCCAGCAGTTACTCAGGGACTAGTAATGAGCAGTTCTTC. The J gene is TRBJ2-1, the V gene TRBV6-6; 8 positions agree with TRBD2. Germline V lookup: CDR1 MNHNY, CDR2 SVGAGI (reference sequence). The CDR3 has 14 amino acids. V shed 0 bases, J shed 7 bases, and the junction held 2 bases outside the gene matches.

The chain uses TRBV2 and TRBJ2-1, with D maybe TRBD2 (5 bases). Germline V gene sequence: CDR1 SNHLY, CDR2 FYNNEI. Deletions cut 1 base from V and 0 bases from J, with 10 bases between. The CDR3 contains 16 residues. The CDR3 DNA sequence: TGTGCCAGCAGTGAAGGCGGGCCAAGCTCCTACAATGAGCAGTTCTTC. Translating gives CASSEGGPSSYNEQFF.

The chain has TRBV28 and TRBJ2-1, with D unresolved. Germline V CDR1 and CDR2: MDHEN, SYDVKM. The V end was cut by 1 base, the J end by 3 bases, with 7 bases between. This CDR3 has 14 residues. The CDR3 DNA is TGTGCCAGCAGTTTATCTTCCCTCTACAATGAGCAGTTCTTC. Protein sequence: CASSLSSLYNEQFF.

V usage is TRBV7-8 and J usage is TRBJ1-2; D is possibly TRBD1 (5 bases). This CDR3 region has 13 residues. The germline gives CDR1 SGHVS, CDR2 FQNEAQ. Trimming cost V 8 bases and J 7 bases, with 17 bases left between them. The CDR3 nucleotides read TGTGCCAGCCGTATAAAAGGGACTTCTGGCTACACCTTC. Protein product: CASRIKGTSGYTF. Full variable domain (rest looked up from reference TRBV7-8 and TRBJ1-2): GAGVSQSPRYKVAKRGQDVALRCDPISGHVSLFWYQQALGQGPEFLTYFQNEAQLDKSGLPSDRFFAERPEGSVSTLKIQRTQQEDSAVYLCASRIKGTSGYTFGSGTRLTVV.

The chain is built from TRBV5-1 and TRBJ2-3, with D perhaps matching TRBD2 (6 bases). The V end lost 4 bases, the J end lost 0 bases, and 15 bases lay between the germline ends. The CDR3 spans 16 residues. CDR1 and CDR2 (germline): SGHRS, YFSETQ. CDR3: CASSPVSGPSTDTQYF. In DNA, the CDR3 is TGCGCCAGCAGCCCGGTTAGCGGACCTAGCACAGATACGCAGTATTTT.

The rearrangement uses TRBV28 and TRBJ2-7, with 9 bases that match TRBD1. V shed 8 bases, J shed 2 bases, and the junction held 7 bases outside the gene matches. The CDR3 length is 14 residues. Germline assignment: CDR1 MDHEN and CDR2 SYDVKM. The CDR3 here is CASLRDRGAYEQYF. In nucleotides, the CDR3 is TGTGCCAGCTTAAGAGACAGGGGGGCCTACGAGCAGTACTTC.

CDR3 DNA: TGTGCCAGTAGTATAGGCGGGAGCCCTTCGGATACGCAGTATTTT. Residues: CASSIGGSPSDTQYF. This chain joins TRBV19 and TRBJ2-3, with 7 bases fitting TRBD2. The CDR3 contains 15 residues. V shed 1 base and J 6 bases; nucleotides not matched to a gene: 7. Germline V gene lookup returns CDR1 LNHDA and CDR2 SQIVND (reference sequence).

The J gene is TRBJ1-2, the V gene TRBV21-1; the table's D gene call, TRBD1, was not cross checked with the DNA. TRBV21-1 is a pseudogene segment. CDR3 length: 14 residues. In DNA form, the CDR3 reads TGTGCCAGCAGCTCTTTCACAGGGGCCTATGGCTACACCTTC. Its translation is CASSSFTGAYGYTF.

This sequence joins TRBV10-1 and TRBJ2-1; 7 nucleotides agree with TRBD1. Germline CDR1 is WNHNN and CDR2 is SYGVQD (reference sequence). V was pared by 5 bases and J by 2 bases, with 3 bases of the junction left unmatched. This CDR3 comprises 14 residues. CDR3 region: CASSRTGPYNEQFF. The CDR3, as DNA: TGCGCCAGCAGTCGGACAGGTCCCTACAATGAGCAGTTCTTC.

The rearrangement links TRBV5-4 to TRBJ2-2, with a tentative D call TRBD2 (5 bases). V lost 2 bases to trimming and J lost 4 bases, with 12 bases between them. Germline values: CDR1 SGHNT, CDR2 YYREEE (reference sequence). The CDR3 covers 15 residues. CDR3 bases: TGTGCCAGCAGCTTTGGAGGTCCAGGCACCGGGGAGCTGTTTTTT. It specifies CASSFGGPGTGELFF.

The chain is built from TRBV19 and TRBJ1-1; TRBD1 might be the D (6 bases). This CDR3 has 10 residues. V lost 6 bases and J 8 bases, leaving 7 bases between the germline ends. Germline V gene sequence: CDR1 LNHDA, CDR2 SQIVND (reference sequence). The CDR3 reads CASRDREAFF. CDR3 coding DNA: TGTGCCAGTAGGGACAGAGAAGCTTTCTTT.